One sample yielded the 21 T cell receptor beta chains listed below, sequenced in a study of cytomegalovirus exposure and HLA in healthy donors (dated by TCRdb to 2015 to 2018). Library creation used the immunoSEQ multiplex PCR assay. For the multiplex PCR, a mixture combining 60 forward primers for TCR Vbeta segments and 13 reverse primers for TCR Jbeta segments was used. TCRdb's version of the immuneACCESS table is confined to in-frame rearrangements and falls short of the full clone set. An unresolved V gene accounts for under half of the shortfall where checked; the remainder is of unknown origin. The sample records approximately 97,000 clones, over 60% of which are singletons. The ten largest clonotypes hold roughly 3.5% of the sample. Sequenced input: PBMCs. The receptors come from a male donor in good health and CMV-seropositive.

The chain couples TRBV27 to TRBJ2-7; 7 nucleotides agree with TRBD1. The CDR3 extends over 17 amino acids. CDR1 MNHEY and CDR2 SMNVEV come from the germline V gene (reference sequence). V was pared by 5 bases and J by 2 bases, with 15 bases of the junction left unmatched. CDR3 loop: CASSRTGTEVRTYEQYF. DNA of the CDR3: TGTGCCAGCAGTAGAACCGGGACAGAAGTTAGGACCTACGAGCAGTACTTC.

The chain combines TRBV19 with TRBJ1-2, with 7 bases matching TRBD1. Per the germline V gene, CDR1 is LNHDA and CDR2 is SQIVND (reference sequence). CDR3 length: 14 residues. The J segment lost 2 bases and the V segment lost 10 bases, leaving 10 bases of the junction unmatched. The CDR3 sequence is CAIAKTTGNYGYTF. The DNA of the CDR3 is TGTGCCATCGCGAAGACGACAGGGAACTATGGCTACACCTTC.

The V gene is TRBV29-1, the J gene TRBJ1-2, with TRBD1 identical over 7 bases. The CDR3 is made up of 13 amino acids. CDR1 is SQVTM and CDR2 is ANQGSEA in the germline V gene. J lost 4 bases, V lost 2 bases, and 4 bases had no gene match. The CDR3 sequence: CSVETGAFYGYTF. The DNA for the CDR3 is TGCAGCGTTGAAACAGGGGCCTTCTATGGCTACACCTTC.

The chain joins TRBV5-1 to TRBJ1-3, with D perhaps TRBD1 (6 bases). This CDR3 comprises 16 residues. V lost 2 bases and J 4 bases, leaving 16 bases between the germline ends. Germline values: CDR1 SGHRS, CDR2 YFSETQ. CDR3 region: CASSFATRGSGNTIYF. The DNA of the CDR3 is TGCGCCAGCAGCTTCGCCACCAGGGGATCGGGAAACACCATATATTTT. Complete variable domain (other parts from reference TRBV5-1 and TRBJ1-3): KAGVTQTPRYLIKTRGQQVTLSCSPISGHRSVSWYQQTPGQGLQFLFEYFSETQRNKGNFPGRFSGRQFSNSRSEMNVSTLELGDSALYLCASSFATRGSGNTIYFGEGSWLTVV.

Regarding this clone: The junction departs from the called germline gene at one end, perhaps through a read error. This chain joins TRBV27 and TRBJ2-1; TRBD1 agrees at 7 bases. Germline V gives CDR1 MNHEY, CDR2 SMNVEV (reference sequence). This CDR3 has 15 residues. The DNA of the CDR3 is TGTGCCAGCAGTCTATCCGGGACAGCTTACAATGAGCAGTTCTTC. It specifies CASSLSGTAYNEQFF.

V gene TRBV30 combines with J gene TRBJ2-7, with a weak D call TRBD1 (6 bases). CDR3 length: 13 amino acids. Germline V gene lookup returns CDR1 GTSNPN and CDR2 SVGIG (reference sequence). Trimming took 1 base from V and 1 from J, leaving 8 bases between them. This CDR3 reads CAWSAGQSYEQYF. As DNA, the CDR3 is TGTGCCTGGAGTGCGGGACAATCCTACGAGCAGTACTTC.

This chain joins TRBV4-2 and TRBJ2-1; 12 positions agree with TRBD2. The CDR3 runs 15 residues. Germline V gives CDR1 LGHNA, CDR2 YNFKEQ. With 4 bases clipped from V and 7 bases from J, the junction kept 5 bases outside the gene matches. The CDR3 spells CASSLGLAGNNEQFF. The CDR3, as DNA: TGTGCCAGCAGCCTTGGACTAGCGGGGAATAATGAGCAGTTCTTC.

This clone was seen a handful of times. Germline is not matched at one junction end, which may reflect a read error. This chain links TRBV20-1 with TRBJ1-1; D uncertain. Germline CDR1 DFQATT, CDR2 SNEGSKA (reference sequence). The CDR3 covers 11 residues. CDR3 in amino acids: CSARDDTEAFF. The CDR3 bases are TGCAGTGCTCGAGACGACACTGAAGCTTTCTTT.

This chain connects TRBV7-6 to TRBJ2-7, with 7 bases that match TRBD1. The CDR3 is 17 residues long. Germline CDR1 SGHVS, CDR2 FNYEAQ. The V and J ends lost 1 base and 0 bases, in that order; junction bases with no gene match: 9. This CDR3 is CASSLVGKGAFSYEQYF. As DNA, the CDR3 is TGTGCCAGCAGCTTAGTTGGTAAGGGGGCCTTCTCCTACGAGCAGTACTTC. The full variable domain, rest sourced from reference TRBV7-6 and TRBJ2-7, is GAGVSQSPRYKVTKRGQDVALRCDPISGHVSLYWYRQALGQGPEFLTYFNYEAQQDKSGLPNDRFSAERPEGSISTLTIQRTEQRDSAMYRCASSLVGKGAFSYEQYFGPGTRLTVT.

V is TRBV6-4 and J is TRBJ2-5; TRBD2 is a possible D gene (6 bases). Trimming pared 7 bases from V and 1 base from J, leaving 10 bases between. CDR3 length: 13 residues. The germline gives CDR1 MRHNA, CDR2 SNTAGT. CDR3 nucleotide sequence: TGTGCCAGCACCCAGCGGGCCCAAGAGACCCAGTACTTC. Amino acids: CASTQRAQETQYF.

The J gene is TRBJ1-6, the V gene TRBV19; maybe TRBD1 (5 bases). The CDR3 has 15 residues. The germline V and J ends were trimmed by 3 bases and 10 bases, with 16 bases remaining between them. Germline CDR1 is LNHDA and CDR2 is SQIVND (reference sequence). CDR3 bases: TGTGCCAGTAGTATTGAAATCCAGGGTCGGTCACCCCTCCACTTT. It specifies CASSIEIQGRSPLHF.

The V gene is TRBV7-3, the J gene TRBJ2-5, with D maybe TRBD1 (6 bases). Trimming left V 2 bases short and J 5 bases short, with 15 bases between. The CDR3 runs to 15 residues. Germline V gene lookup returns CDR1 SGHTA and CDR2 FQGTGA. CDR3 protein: CASSLGSRGGETQYF. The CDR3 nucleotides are TGTGCCAGCAGCTTAGGTTCCAGGGGTGGGGAGACCCAGTACTTC.

CDR3 bases: TGTGCCAGCAGCTTCACAGGCTACTCCTACGAGCAGTACTTC. It encodes CASSFTGYSYEQYF. V usage is TRBV7-9 and J usage is TRBJ2-7, with D tentatively TRBD1 (5 bases). With 3 bases removed from V and 0 bases from J, the gap between germline ends came to 9 bases. The germline gives CDR1 SEHNR, CDR2 FQNEAQ (reference sequence). This CDR3 contains 14 residues.

The DNA for the CDR3 is TGTGCCACCAGCAGCGAGACAGGGGACGAGCAGTACTTC. Its translation is CATSSETGDEQYF. This chain connects TRBV15 to TRBJ2-7; the match to TRBD1 covers 8 bases. Losses at the gene ends were 3 bases for V and 5 bases for J; bases not matched to a gene: 3. The CDR3 consists of 13 residues. Germline CDR1 reads LNHNV; CDR2 reads YYDKDF (reference sequence).

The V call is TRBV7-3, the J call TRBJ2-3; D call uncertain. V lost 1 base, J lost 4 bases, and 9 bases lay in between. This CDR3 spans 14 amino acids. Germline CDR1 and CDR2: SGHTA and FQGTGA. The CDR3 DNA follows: TGTGCCAGCAGCTTAATGGGCCTCTCAGATACGCAGTATTTT. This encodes CASSLMGLSDTQYF.

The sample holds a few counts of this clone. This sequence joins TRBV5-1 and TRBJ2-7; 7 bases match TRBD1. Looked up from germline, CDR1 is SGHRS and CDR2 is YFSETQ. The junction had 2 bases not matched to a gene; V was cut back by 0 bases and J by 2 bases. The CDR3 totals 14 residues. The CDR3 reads CASSLGQGAYEQYF. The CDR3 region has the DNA TGCGCCAGCAGCTTGGGCCAGGGGGCCTACGAGCAGTACTTC.

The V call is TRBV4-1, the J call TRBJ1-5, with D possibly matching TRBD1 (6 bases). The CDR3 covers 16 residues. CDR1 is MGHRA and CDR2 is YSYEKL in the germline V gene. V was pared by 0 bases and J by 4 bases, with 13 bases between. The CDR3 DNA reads TGCGCCAGCAGCCAAGAAGGGGGAGCAAGGAATCAGCCCCAGCATTTT. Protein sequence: CASSQEGGARNQPQHF.

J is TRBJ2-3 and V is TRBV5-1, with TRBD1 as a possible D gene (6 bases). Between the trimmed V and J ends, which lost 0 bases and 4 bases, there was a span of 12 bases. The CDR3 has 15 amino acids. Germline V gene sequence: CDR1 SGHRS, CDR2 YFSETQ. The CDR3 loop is CASSLGQGWADTQYF. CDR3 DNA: TGCGCCAGCAGCTTGGGCCAGGGGTGGGCAGATACGCAGTATTTT.

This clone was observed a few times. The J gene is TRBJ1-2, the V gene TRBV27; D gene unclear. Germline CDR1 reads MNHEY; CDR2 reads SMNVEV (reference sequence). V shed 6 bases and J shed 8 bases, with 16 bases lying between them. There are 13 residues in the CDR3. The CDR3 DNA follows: TGTGCCAGCAGGTCGGGCCTGGAGGCGGGCTACACCTTC. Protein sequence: CASRSGLEAGYTF.

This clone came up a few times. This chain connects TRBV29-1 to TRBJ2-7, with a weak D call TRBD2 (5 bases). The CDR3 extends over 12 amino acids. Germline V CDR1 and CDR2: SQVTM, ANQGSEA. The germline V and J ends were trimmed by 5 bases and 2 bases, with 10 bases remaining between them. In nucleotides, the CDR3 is TGCAGCGTTCAGCAGAGGGCCTACGAGCAGTACTTC. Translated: CSVQQRAYEQYF.

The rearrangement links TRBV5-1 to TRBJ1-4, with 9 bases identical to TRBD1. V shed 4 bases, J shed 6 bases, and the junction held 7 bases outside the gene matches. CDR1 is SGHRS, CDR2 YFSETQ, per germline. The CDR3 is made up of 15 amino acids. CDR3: CASSPGDRGDEKLFF. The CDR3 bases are TGCGCCAGCAGCCCTGGTGACAGGGGGGATGAAAAACTGTTTTTT.